This T cell receptor (beta chain) appears in the sequencing data of a study of T cell changes during pregnancy in multiple sclerosis. The germline gives CDR1 SGHRS, CDR2 YFSETQ. The trim removed 3 bases at V and 4 bases at J, leaving 8 bases unmatched. The CDR3 is 16 residues long. Profiling relied on immunoSEQ multiplex PCR, and the TCRdb table lists in-frame clones only, not all of them. The sample lists under 100,000 clones, about 95% occurring once. The source material was peripheral blood, sampled in the second trimester of pregnancy. The chain uses TRBV5-1 and TRBJ2-3; 10 bases match TRBD1. The sequence was collected from a female donor with multiple sclerosis, enrolled in a pregnancy study. The CDR3 DNA reads as TGCGCCAGCAGCTGGGGGACAGGGGCTAAGTCAGATACGCAGTATTTT. This translates into CASSWGTGAKSDTQYF.